This T cell receptor (beta chain) derives from a study of T-cell reconstitution after alpha-beta-depleted transplantation in children. General study points: Alpha-beta T cells about two months after transplant reportedly derived from several hundred expanded graft clones. The study traced high day-60 TCRbeta diversity in some patients to surviving recipient T cells and thymic progenitors.

Only a few counts were recorded for this clonotype. Its specificity is unknown. V was cut by 1 base and J by 3 bases, with 8 bases left in between. The CDR3 is 13 amino acids. Germline V gene data show CDR1 as SGHDT and CDR2 as YYEEEE. During its preparation, the TCRbeta library received unique molecular identifiers. MiXCR, applied by TCRdb to the PCR reads, yields one record per CDR3 protein. The repertoire includes about 600,000 distinct CDR3 sequences, 13% of them detected once, and 2.2% sits in the top ten. This sequence was found in a male patient under 18 who had a stem cell transplant for acute myeloid leukemia, so the T cells may come from the graft donor. Sequences were derived from PBMCs, mostly from graft donor cells, sampled 360 days after TCRalphabeta/CD19-depleted stem cell transplant. The chain carries TRBV5-6 and TRBJ2-7; D is uncertain. The CDR3 DNA sequence: TGTGCCAGCAGCTTGAAGGTCATCTACGAGCAGTACTTC. Translated, it gives CASSLKVIYEQYF.